The next 20 T cell receptor beta chains were all read from a single sample in a study of blood T cell repertoires in COVID-19. Sequencing used immunoSEQ multiplex PCR; TCRdb keeps in-frame clones, though not all of them. The sample holds approximately 350,000 clones, 83% seen once. What was sequenced was peripheral blood. These receptors originate from a man younger than 40 with active or convalescent COVID-19.

V usage is TRBV6-2 or TRBV6-3 and J usage is TRBJ1-2; D gene unclear. Trimming removed 5 bases at V and 9 bases at J, with 10 bases between. CDR3 size: 11 residues. The germline CDR1 and CDR2 sequences are MNHEY and SVGEGT. The CDR3 is CASSLDFRYTF. CDR3 DNA: TGTGCCAGCAGTCTAGATTTTCGCTACACCTTC.

The chain employs TRBV25-1 and TRBJ2-3; 9 bases are shared with TRBD2. CDR1 is MGHDK, CDR2 SYGVNS, per germline. V gave up 3 bases and J gave up 2 bases; unmatched junction bases: 9. The CDR3 covers 17 residues. The chain's CDR3 is CASSDGASGGYTDTQYF. For the CDR3, the DNA is TGTGCCAGCAGTGATGGGGCGAGCGGGGGGTACACAGATACGCAGTATTTT.

The chain has TRBV5-1 and TRBJ1-1; D may be TRBD1 (5 bases). V dropped 0 bases and J dropped 5 bases, with 11 bases sitting between them. Germline loops: CDR1 SGHRS, CDR2 YFSETQ. The CDR3 is 14 amino acids. The CDR3 spells CASSLGGTATEAFF. The DNA for the CDR3 is TGCGCCAGCAGCTTGGGCGGGACGGCGACTGAAGCTTTCTTT.

This clone was counted a single time. The chain couples TRBV28 to TRBJ1-2; D possibly corresponds to TRBD1 (6 bases). The germline V gene has CDR1 MDHEN and CDR2 SYDVKM. CDR3 length equals 14 residues. Trimming cost V 2 bases and J 2 bases, with 9 bases left between them. The CDR3 coding sequence is TGTGCCAGCAGTTTAGGACAGCAGAACTATGGCTACACCTTC. This sequence encodes CASSLGQQNYGYTF.

The rearrangement links TRBV30 to TRBJ2-2; TRBD2 aligns across 14 bases. This CDR3 spans 17 amino acids. V shed 8 bases, J shed 3 bases, and the junction held 11 bases outside the gene matches. The germline CDR1 and CDR2 sequences are GTSNPN and SVGIG (reference sequence). Here the CDR3 DNA reads TGTGCCGGCCTTCCGGGACTAGCGGGAGCCCACACCGGGGAGCTGTTTTTT. It codes for CAGLPGLAGAHTGELFF.

The genes are TRBV20-1 and TRBJ2-7; D is perhaps TRBD1 (7 bases). The germline gives CDR1 DFQATT, CDR2 SNEGSKA (reference sequence). V was cut by 7 bases and J by 3 bases, with 10 bases left in between. This CDR3 is 11 amino acids long. In nucleotides, the CDR3 is TGCAGTGGCGGGACAGTCTACGAGCAGTACTTC. Its translation is CSGGTVYEQYF.

This chain joins TRBV28 and TRBJ2-7; TRBD1 matches 7 bases. CDR3 length equals 13 residues. CDR1 and CDR2 from the germline V gene are MDHEN and SYDVKM. The V and J ends lost 6 bases and 2 bases, in that order; junction bases with no gene match: 4. CDR3 DNA: TGTGCCAGCAGCTACAGGGGCCCCTACGAGCAGTACTTC. Amino acids: CASSYRGPYEQYF.

CDR3 region: CASSPGEGGPHNEQFF. The CDR3 DNA reads TGTGCCAGCAGCCCCGGGGAGGGGGGGCCCCACAATGAGCAGTTCTTC. The chain links TRBV9 to TRBJ2-1; possibly TRBD2 for D (7 bases). V lost 4 bases, J lost 5 bases, and 19 bases lay in between. The CDR3 contains 16 residues. Looked up from germline, CDR1 is SGDLS and CDR2 is YYNGEE.

The chain recombines TRBV19 with TRBJ2-7; 7 bases are shared with TRBD1. Losses at the gene ends were 3 bases for V and 4 bases for J; bases not matched to a gene: 12. This CDR3 spans 16 amino acids. The germline V gene has CDR1 LNHDA and CDR2 SQIVND (reference sequence). CDR3 coding DNA: TGTGCCAGTAGTATGGGAGAGGGGACAGCGTTATACGAGCAGTACTTC. Translated: CASSMGEGTALYEQYF.

To note about this clone: The same CDR3 can be traced to other DNA sequences in this sample. This chain joins TRBV28 and TRBJ1-5, with 7 nucleotides matching TRBD1. Trimming removed 6 bases from V and 3 bases from J; junction bases left unmatched: 2. Germline CDR1 is MDHEN and CDR2 is SYDVKM. The CDR3 runs to 13 residues. The CDR3 region is CASRQGYNQPQHF. The CDR3 DNA follows: TGTGCCAGCAGACAGGGGTACAATCAGCCCCAGCATTTT.

The V and J genes are TRBV5-5 and TRBJ1-1; weak D call: TRBD1 (6 bases). This CDR3 has 13 residues. Germline V gene sequence: CDR1 SGHKS, CDR2 YYEKEE (reference sequence). The V and J ends lost 2 bases and 11 bases respectively, with 16 bases between them. CDR3 nucleotide sequence: TGTGCCAGCAGCTTCGGGGACATTTTGTGGGCTTTCTTT. Encoded protein: CASSFGDILWAFF.

The chain is built from TRBV27 and TRBJ2-1, with 12 bases identical to TRBD2. This CDR3 is 15 amino acids long. The germline gives CDR1 MNHEY, CDR2 SMNVEV (reference sequence). The junction had 8 bases not matched to a gene; V was cut back by 7 bases and J by 7 bases. Here the CDR3 DNA reads TGTGCCAGCACCTACGGAACTAGCGGGAGGAATGAGCAGTTCTTC. This sequence encodes CASTYGTSGRNEQFF.

This chain uses TRBV7-8 with TRBJ2-4; a possible D gene is TRBD2 (6 bases). This CDR3 is built from 17 residues. V lost 4 bases to trimming and J lost 0 bases, with 16 bases between them. Germline CDR1 reads SGHVS; CDR2 reads FQNEAQ. CDR3 in amino acids: CASSSARGNIAKNIQYF. CDR3 DNA: TGTGCCAGCAGCTCCGCCCGGGGGAACATAGCCAAAAACATTCAGTACTTC.

V gene TRBV29-1 combines with J gene TRBJ1-3, with D perhaps TRBD1 (5 bases). This CDR3 has 13 residues. In germline, CDR1 is SQVTM, CDR2 ANQGSEA. In DNA form, the CDR3 reads TGCAGTGTCCCTGGGGGGAATGGAAACACCATATATTTT. Translated: CSVPGGNGNTIYF. The variable domain in full, completed from reference TRBV29-1 and TRBJ1-3, reads SAVISQKPSRDICQRGTSLTIQCQVDSQVTMMFWYRQQPGQSLTLIATANQGSEATYESGFVIDKFPISRPNLTFSTLTVSNMSPEDSSIYLCSVPGGNGNTIYFGEGSWLTVV.

The chain links TRBV6-5 to TRBJ1-1, with D unclear. V was cut by 6 bases and J by 1 base, with 6 bases left in between. This CDR3 comprises 12 residues. In germline, CDR1 is MNHEY, CDR2 SVGAGI. In DNA form, the CDR3 reads TGTGCCAGCAGCAGAAGGAACACTGAAGCTTTCTTT. Amino acids: CASSRRNTEAFF.

This chain connects TRBV7-7 to TRBJ2-5; 9 bases fit TRBD2. The V segment lost 5 bases and the J segment 5 bases; nucleotides outside the gene matches: 12. Looked up from germline, CDR1 is SSHAT and CDR2 is FNYEAQ (reference sequence). The CDR3 has 16 amino acids. CDR3 residues: CASSKMASGRTETQYF. In DNA, the CDR3 is TGTGCCAGCAGCAAGATGGCGAGCGGGAGGACCGAGACCCAGTACTTC.

A few counts support this clone. The chain recombines TRBV14 with TRBJ2-1; D remains ambiguous. Trimming took 5 bases from V and 2 from J, leaving 7 bases between them. The CDR3 is 13 residues long. CDR1 is SGHDN and CDR2 is FVKESK in the germline V gene. This chain's CDR3 is CASSSTPYNEQFF. DNA for the CDR3: TGTGCCAGCAGCAGCACTCCCTACAATGAGCAGTTCTTC. Combining the CDR3 with reference TRBV14 and TRBJ2-1 gives the whole variable domain EAGVTQFPSHSVIEKGQTVTLRCDPISGHDNLYWYRRVMGKEIKFLLHFVKESKQDESGMPNNRFLAERTGGTYSTLKVQPAELEDSGVYFCASSSTPYNEQFFGPGTRLTVL.

The table lists this clone with a few counts. The chain links TRBV4-2 to TRBJ1-2; no reliable D call. The length of the CDR3 is 16 residues. From germline, CDR1 is LGHNA and CDR2 YNFKEQ. V lost 4 bases, J lost 4 bases, and 19 bases lay in between. The CDR3 bases are TGTGCCAGCAGCCGGGAAGGGCGGGAAAAGTTCTATGGCTACACCTTC. As protein: CASSREGREKFYGYTF.

The chain is built from TRBV4-2 and TRBJ2-3; TRBD2 might be the D (5 bases). Looked up from germline, CDR1 is LGHNA and CDR2 is YNFKEQ. The ends were cut back, 0 bases at V and 1 base at J, with 8 bases in the middle. The CDR3 is 15 residues long. The CDR3, as DNA: TGTGCCAGCAGCCAAGAGAGCGGCCGCACAGATACGCAGTATTTT. This gives the protein CASSQESGRTDTQYF.

This clone was detected once. The chain carries TRBV27 and TRBJ1-6; D unclear. Germline V gives CDR1 MNHEY, CDR2 SMNVEV (reference sequence). V gave up 0 bases and J gave up 7 bases, with 13 bases separating them. The CDR3 has 16 residues. For the CDR3, the DNA is TGTGCCAGCAGTTTATCTGAACCGGTCCCCAATTCACCCCTCCACTTT. This sequence encodes CASSLSEPVPNSPLHF.